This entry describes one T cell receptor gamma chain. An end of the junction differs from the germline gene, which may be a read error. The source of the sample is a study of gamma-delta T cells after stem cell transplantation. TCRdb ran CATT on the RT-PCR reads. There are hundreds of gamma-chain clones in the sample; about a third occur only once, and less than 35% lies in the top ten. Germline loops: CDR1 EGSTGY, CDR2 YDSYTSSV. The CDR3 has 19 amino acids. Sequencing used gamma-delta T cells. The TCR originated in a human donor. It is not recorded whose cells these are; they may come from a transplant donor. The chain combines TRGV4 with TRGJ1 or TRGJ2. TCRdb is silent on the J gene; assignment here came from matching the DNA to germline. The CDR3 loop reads CAAWDAEPVGGTSYYKKLF. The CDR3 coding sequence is TGTGCCGCCTGGGATGCCGAGCCTGTGGGAGGGACCAGTTATTATAAGAAACTCTTT.